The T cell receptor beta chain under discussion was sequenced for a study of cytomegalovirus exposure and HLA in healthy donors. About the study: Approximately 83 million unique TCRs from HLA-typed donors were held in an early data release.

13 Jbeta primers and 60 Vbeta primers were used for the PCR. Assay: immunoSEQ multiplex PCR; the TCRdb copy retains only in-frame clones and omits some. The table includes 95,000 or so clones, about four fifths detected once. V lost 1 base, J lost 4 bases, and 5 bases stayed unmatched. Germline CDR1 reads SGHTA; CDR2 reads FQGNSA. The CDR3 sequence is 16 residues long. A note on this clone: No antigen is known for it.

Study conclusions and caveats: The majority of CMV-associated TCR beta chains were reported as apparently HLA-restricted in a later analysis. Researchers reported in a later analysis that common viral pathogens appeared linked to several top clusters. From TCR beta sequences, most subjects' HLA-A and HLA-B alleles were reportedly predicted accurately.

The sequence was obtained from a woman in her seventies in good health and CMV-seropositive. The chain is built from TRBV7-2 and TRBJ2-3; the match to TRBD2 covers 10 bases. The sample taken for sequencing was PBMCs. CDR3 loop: CASSLEAGGPPDTQYF. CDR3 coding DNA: TGTGCCAGCAGCTTAGAAGCGGGAGGGCCCCCAGATACGCAGTATTTT.